What follows are 32 T cell receptor beta chains derived from one specimen sequenced in a study of T cell repertoires in cytomegalovirus infection. Each CDR3 protein is one row after TCRdb ran MiXCR on the reads. The table includes around 430,000 distinct CDR3 sequences, roughly 42% detected once. Their antigen targets remain unknown. The sequences come from cultured PBMCs, collected from culture after CMV antigen stimulation. Receptor source: a human donor in good health (CMV status not recorded). Some clones in this sample may be carry-over from other donors' samples.

This clonotype was observed a few times. The gene calls are TRBV6-6 and TRBJ2-7, with a possible D match to TRBD2 (5 bases). The CDR3 runs 17 residues. Germline V gene data show CDR1 as MNHNY and CDR2 as SVGAGI (reference sequence). Trimming cost V 5 bases and J 12 bases, with 32 bases left between them. The CDR3 sequence: CASSPDLFYARGLPGYF. The DNA of the CDR3 is TGTGCCAGCAGTCCCGACCTCTTCTACGCCCGGGGTCTCCCCGGGTACTTC.

This clonotype was picked up one time. The J gene is TRBJ1-6, the V gene TRBV7-6, with D uncertain. There are 12 residues in the CDR3. Germline CDR1 reads SGHVS; CDR2 reads FNYEAQ. The V and J ends lost 5 bases and 14 bases respectively, with 13 bases between them. The CDR3 bases are TGTGCCAGCAGCGGCGGCGGAGAAACCCTCCACTTT. Its protein is CASSGGGETLHF.

The chain combines TRBV28 with TRBJ1-4; unclear D gene. V lost 1 base, J lost 0 bases, and 9 bases lay in between. Germline CDR1 reads MDHEN; CDR2 reads SYDVKM. The CDR3 extends over 16 amino acids. This CDR3 reads CASSLSEAATNEKLFF. The CDR3 DNA sequence: TGTGCCAGCAGTTTATCGGAGGCTGCAACTAATGAAAAACTGTTTTTT.

The chain links TRBV6-9 to TRBJ1-5; D is perhaps TRBD1 (5 bases). Per germline, CDR1 MNHGY and CDR2 SVAAGI. This CDR3 has 12 amino acids. V shed 2 bases and J shed 7 bases, with 6 bases lying between them. CDR3 sequence: CASSYGDQPQHF. The CDR3 DNA reads as TGTGCCAGCAGTTATGGGGACCAGCCCCAGCATTTT.

This chain uses TRBV27 with TRBJ2-1; no clear D gene. V lost 5 bases and J lost 2, with 13 bases in between. The CDR3 is 15 amino acids. Germline V gives CDR1 MNHEY, CDR2 SMNVEV (reference sequence). CDR3 in DNA: TGTGCCAGCAGTACCACCCTAGAGGCCTACAATGAGCAGTTCTTC. Its translation is CASSTTLEAYNEQFF.

This clonotype was observed a few times. V is TRBV7-2 and J is TRBJ2-7; the match to TRBD2 covers 8 bases. The CDR3 contains 16 residues. J gave up 4 bases and V 0 bases, and 8 bases lay outside the gene matches. Germline values: CDR1 SGHTA, CDR2 FQGNSA. The CDR3 DNA is TGTGCCAGCAGCTTAGCGTCAGCGGGAGCTGGGTACGAGCAGTACTTC. It is translated as CASSLASAGAGYEQYF. The full variable domain, rest sourced from reference TRBV7-2 and TRBJ2-7, is GAGVSQSPSNKVTEKGKDVELRCDPISGHTALYWYRQSLGQGLEFLIYFQGNSAPDKSGLPSDRFSAERTGGSVSTLTIQRTQQEDSAVYLCASSLASAGAGYEQYFGPGTRLTVT.

This chain joins TRBV5-1 and TRBJ2-2; tentatively, D is TRBD1 (8 bases). Germline V gene data show CDR1 as SGHRS and CDR2 as YFSETQ. This CDR3 comprises 15 residues. V was clipped by 4 bases and J by 7 bases, with 17 bases between them. This CDR3 reads CASSQRTGRDGELFF. Written as DNA, the CDR3 is TGCGCCAGCAGCCAGAGGACAGGGAGGGACGGGGAGCTGTTTTTT.

The chain carries TRBV12-3 or TRBV12-4 and TRBJ2-5, with D tentatively TRBD2 (6 bases). The CDR3 covers 13 residues. V was pared by 2 bases and J by 3 bases, with 7 bases between. The CDR3 loop reads CASSLTGEETQYF. CDR3 bases: TGTGCCAGCAGTTTAACGGGAGAAGAGACCCAGTACTTC.

The rearrangement joins TRBV12-3 or TRBV12-4 to TRBJ2-5; D might be TRBD1 (6 bases). V gave up 6 bases and J gave up 2 bases, with 13 bases separating them. This CDR3 is built from 14 residues. CDR3 sequence reads: CASSSGTPQETQYF. DNA of the CDR3: TGTGCCAGCAGCTCCGGGACACCTCAAGAGACCCAGTACTTC.

This clonotype was counted ten times or more. The chain recombines TRBV7-2 with TRBJ2-6; D is ambiguous. V shed 6 bases and J shed 0 bases, with 6 bases lying between them. Germline loops: CDR1 SGHTA, CDR2 FQGNSA. The length of the CDR3 is 14 residues. The CDR3 reads CASSFSSGANVLTF. For the CDR3, the DNA is TGTGCCAGCAGTTTCAGCTCTGGGGCCAACGTCCTGACTTTC.

There are a few counts of this clonotype. The chain's CDR3 is CASSYLQGPYEQYF. The CDR3 DNA reads as TGTGCCAGCAGTTACTTGCAGGGACCCTACGAGCAGTACTTC. The chain links TRBV6-6 to TRBJ2-7; D may match TRBD1 or TRBD2 (5 bases each). V lost 1 base, J lost 2 bases, and 9 bases lay in between. CDR3 length: 14 residues. Per the germline V gene, CDR1 is MNHNY and CDR2 is SVGAGI (reference sequence).

The rearrangement uses TRBV4-1 and TRBJ1-2, with a possible D match to TRBD1 (6 bases). This CDR3 is 15 amino acids long. V was trimmed by 0 bases and J by 4 bases, leaving 12 bases between them. Germline V gene lookup returns CDR1 MGHRA and CDR2 YSYEKL. This CDR3 is CASSQEFAGAYGYTF. CDR3 DNA: TGCGCCAGCAGCCAAGAATTTGCAGGGGCCTATGGCTACACCTTC.

The table lists this clonotype with a few counts. This chain uses TRBV7-2 with TRBJ2-1; 11 bases map to TRBD2. This CDR3 has 19 amino acids. Germline V lookup: CDR1 SGHTA, CDR2 FQGNSA. J lost 0 bases, V lost 5 bases, and 12 bases had no gene match. CDR3 residues: CASSRGLAGHLSSYNEQFF. Here the CDR3 DNA reads TGTGCCAGCAGCCGCGGACTAGCGGGCCACTTGAGCTCCTACAATGAGCAGTTCTTC.

This clonotype came up a few times. The genes are TRBV7-2 and TRBJ1-2; D possibly corresponds to TRBD1 (5 bases). The CDR3 contains 13 residues. Germline values: CDR1 SGHTA, CDR2 FQGNSA. Trimming took 6 bases from V and 5 from J, leaving 13 bases between them. For the CDR3, the DNA is TGTGCCAGCAGAACGACAGTCCTTTATGGCTACACCTTC. As protein: CASRTTVLYGYTF.

A few counts support this clonotype. V gene TRBV7-9 combines with J gene TRBJ1-2, with unresolved D. Trimming pared 10 bases from V and 5 bases from J, leaving 23 bases between. In germline, CDR1 is SEHNR, CDR2 FQNEAQ (reference sequence). The CDR3 sequence is 15 residues long. This CDR3 reads CATVGTHYRAYGYTF. CDR3 bases: TGTGCCACCGTTGGCACCCACTACCGGGCGTATGGCTACACCTTC.

This clonotype came up once. The chain employs TRBV20-1 and TRBJ2-1; 10 positions match TRBD2. The V and J ends lost 0 bases and 2 bases, in that order; junction bases with no gene match: 4. The CDR3 consists of 16 residues. Germline V gives CDR1 DFQATT, CDR2 SNEGSKA (reference sequence). CDR3: CSARDDSGRAYNEQFF. In DNA form, the CDR3 reads TGCAGTGCTAGAGATGACAGCGGGAGGGCCTACAATGAGCAGTTCTTC.

This clonotype appeared a single time. V gene TRBV5-6 combines with J gene TRBJ1-2, with no clear D. V shed 4 bases and J shed 4 bases, with 17 bases lying between them. CDR1 and CDR2 from the germline V gene are SGHDT and YYEEEE. The length of the CDR3 is 15 residues. CDR3 loop: CASSPGWDAFYGYTF. CDR3 coding DNA: TGTGCCAGCAGCCCGGGTTGGGATGCTTTCTATGGCTACACCTTC.

This clonotype was counted many times. J is TRBJ2-3 and V is TRBV7-2; D possibly corresponds to TRBD1 (6 bases). The CDR3 runs 15 residues. V was clipped by 1 base and J by 4 bases, with 12 bases between them. CDR1 SGHTA and CDR2 FQGNSA come from the germline V gene. The CDR3 DNA is TGTGCCAGCAGCTTAGGGACAGAGGGCTCAGATACGCAGTATTTT. Encoded protein: CASSLGTEGSDTQYF.

The V gene is TRBV25-1, the J gene TRBJ1-5, with D maybe TRBD1 (5 bases). The ends were cut back, 1 base at V and 2 bases at J, with 9 bases in the middle. CDR3 length: 15 amino acids. CDR1 is MGHDK and CDR2 is SYGVNS in the germline V gene. CDR3 in amino acids: CASSELGLGNQPQHF. CDR3 bases: TGTGCCAGCAGTGAATTGGGGCTGGGCAATCAGCCCCAGCATTTT.

The chain is built from TRBV10-2 and TRBJ2-7, with D hard to call. Looked up from germline, CDR1 is WSHSY and CDR2 is SAAADI. V was pared by 3 bases and J by 6 bases, with 18 bases between. This CDR3 contains 15 residues. In nucleotides, the CDR3 is TGCGCCAGCAGTGACTTTGGGCTCTTCCGCTCCGAGCAGTACTTC. It specifies CASSDFGLFRSEQYF.

The chain links TRBV4-2 to TRBJ2-1; 7 bases match TRBD2. The CDR3 contains 16 residues. Germline values: CDR1 LGHNA, CDR2 YNFKEQ. V was pared by 0 bases and J by 9 bases, with 11 bases of the junction left unmatched. CDR3 in amino acids: CASSQDRRGLGGEQFF. CDR3 DNA: TGTGCCAGCAGCCAAGATAGGCGGGGGTTGGGTGGTGAGCAGTTCTTC.

The rearrangement links TRBV11-2 to TRBJ2-5; D is unresolved. V lost 0 bases and J lost 8, with 10 bases in between. Germline values: CDR1 SGHAT, CDR2 FQNNGV. The CDR3 contains 13 residues. Here the CDR3 DNA reads TGTGCCAGCAGCTTAGAATATCCGGCCACCCAGTACTTC. Translation gives CASSLEYPATQYF.

This chain connects TRBV6-5 to TRBJ2-1; the match to TRBD2 covers 16 bases. With V trimmed by 6 bases and J by 15 bases, 11 bases remained unmatched. This CDR3 region has 15 residues. From germline, CDR1 is MNHEY and CDR2 SVGAGI. DNA of the CDR3: TGTGCCAGCAGCCGGCGGGGACTAGCGGGAGGGCCGCCGTTCTTC. Its translation: CASSRRGLAGGPPFF.

This chain uses TRBV5-4 with TRBJ2-2; D is perhaps TRBD1 (5 bases). The length of the CDR3 is 13 residues. V was pared by 0 bases and J by 5 bases, with 5 bases between. Germline V gene data show CDR1 as SGHNT and CDR2 as YYREEE (reference sequence). Here the CDR3 reads CASSLGQTGELFF. CDR3 coding DNA: TGTGCCAGCAGCTTGGGACAGACCGGGGAGCTGTTTTTT.

With regard to this clonotype: At one boundary the junction diverges from the germline segment, which might be a read error. The chain joins TRBV7-2 to TRBJ2-7; 8 bases are shared with TRBD2. Germline V lookup: CDR1 SGHTA, CDR2 FQGNSA. The CDR3 is 15 amino acids. Here the CDR3 DNA reads TGTGCCAGCAGCGTACAAGCGGGAGCCAGCTACGAGCATTACTTC. This codes for CASSVQAGASYEHYF.

The chain links TRBV14 to TRBJ2-7; no firm D call. V lost 3 bases and J 1 base, leaving 10 bases between the germline ends. The CDR3 has 14 residues. CDR1 and CDR2 (germline): SGHDN, FVKESK. The DNA for the CDR3 is TGTGCCAGCAGCCATTCCGGGCCATCCTACGAGCAGTACTTC. Its protein is CASSHSGPSYEQYF.

V gene TRBV2 combines with J gene TRBJ1-1; 7 bases match TRBD1. In germline, CDR1 is SNHLY, CDR2 FYNNEI. The V segment lost 6 bases and the J segment 1 base; nucleotides outside the gene matches: 11. CDR3 length: 16 residues. In DNA form, the CDR3 reads TGTGCCAGCAGATCCCTCAGGGGGGGGAGGAACACTGAAGCTTTCTTT. Encoded protein: CASRSLRGGRNTEAFF. Filled out from reference TRBV2 and TRBJ1-1, the complete variable domain reads EPEVTQTPSHQVTQMGQEVILRCVPISNHLYFYWYRQILGQKVEFLVSFYNNEISEKSEIFDDQFSVERPDGSNFTLKIRSTKLEDSAMYFCASRSLRGGRNTEAFFGQGTRLTVV.

This clonotype was seen a few times. The J gene is TRBJ2-1, the V gene TRBV19; the match to TRBD1 covers 7 bases. CDR1 and CDR2 from the germline V gene are LNHDA and SQIVND (reference sequence). The J segment lost 4 bases and the V segment lost 6 bases, leaving 6 bases of the junction unmatched. This CDR3 contains 14 residues. CDR3 DNA sequence: TGTGCCAGTAGGAAGGACAGGCCTTACAATGAGCAGTTCTTC. This encodes CASRKDRPYNEQFF.

The rearrangement uses TRBV7-2 and TRBJ2-1; 8 bases are shared with TRBD2. The length of the CDR3 is 15 residues. The V gene end was trimmed by 5 bases and the J gene end by 8 bases; junction bases not matched to a gene: 11. CDR1 SGHTA and CDR2 FQGNSA come from the germline V gene. In DNA, the CDR3 is TGTGCCAGCAGCCGCGTCGCGGGAGGAGTCTATGAGCAGTTCTTC. This sequence encodes CASSRVAGGVYEQFF.

The chain combines TRBV12-3 or TRBV12-4 with TRBJ1-3; D ambiguous. V was trimmed by 3 bases and J by 2 bases, leaving 8 bases between them. The CDR3 is made up of 14 amino acids. The CDR3 sequence: CASSFGRTGNTIYF. The DNA for the CDR3 is TGTGCCAGCAGTTTTGGGAGGACTGGAAACACCATATATTTT.

The chain links TRBV19 to TRBJ2-3, with D possibly TRBD1 on 5 matching bases. The CDR3 covers 14 residues. Trimming stripped 4 bases from V and 7 bases from J, with 15 bases between. Germline V gives CDR1 LNHDA, CDR2 SQIVND (reference sequence). The CDR3 nucleotides read TGTGCCAGTAGTAAGGGAACAGGACCGAATACGCAGTATTTT. This encodes CASSKGTGPNTQYF.

V usage is TRBV7-2 and J usage is TRBJ1-2; D is unclear. Trimming cost V 5 bases and J 2 bases, with 12 bases left between them. The V gene's germline CDR1 is SGHTA and CDR2 FQGNSA. The CDR3 loop spans 14 amino acids. Written as DNA, the CDR3 is TGTGCCAGCAGCGCCGGACCCCAAAACTATGGCTACACCTTC. Its protein is CASSAGPQNYGYTF.